These 5 T cell receptor beta chains share one sample of origin, sequenced in a study of blood T cell repertoires in COVID-19. Only in-frame clones appear in the TCRdb table, and some are missing; sequencing was by immunoSEQ multiplex PCR. The sample records a few hundred thousand clones, about 88% being singletons. The sample was peripheral blood. All receptors come from a man between 18 and 29 years old with active or convalescent COVID-19.

The rearrangement links TRBV6-5 to TRBJ2-1; 15 bases agree with TRBD2. Germline CDR1 reads MNHEY; CDR2 reads SVGAGI. There are 15 residues in the CDR3. The trim removed 0 bases at V and 10 bases at J, leaving 1 base unmatched. The CDR3 protein is CASSYSGTSGREQFF. CDR3 in DNA: TGTGCCAGCAGTTACTCTGGGACTAGCGGGAGGGAGCAGTTCTTC.

The genes are TRBV5-4 and TRBJ2-1; 7 nucleotides align to TRBD2. In germline, CDR1 is SGHNT, CDR2 YYREEE (reference sequence). Trimming at V came to 3 bases and at J to 7 bases, leaving 19 bases not matched to a gene. The CDR3 is made up of 18 amino acids. The CDR3: CASSWGGGKGRTKNEQFF. Here the CDR3 DNA reads TGTGCCAGCAGCTGGGGGGGTGGTAAGGGTAGGACAAAAAATGAGCAGTTCTTC.

In nucleotides, the CDR3 is TGTGCCTGGAAAGGGGAAGGGGAGACCCAGTACTTC. Translated: CAWKGEGETQYF. The rearrangement joins TRBV30 to TRBJ2-5, with D possibly TRBD1 on 5 matching bases. Trimming removed 4 bases at V and 5 bases at J, with 11 bases between. The V gene's germline CDR1 is GTSNPN and CDR2 SVGIG (reference sequence). CDR3 length: 12 amino acids.

The chain carries TRBV5-6 and TRBJ2-3; possible D gene TRBD2, 5 bases. Germline V gene data show CDR1 as SGHDT and CDR2 as YYEEEE. Trimming left V 0 bases short and J 4 bases short, with 21 bases between. The CDR3 has 18 amino acids. CDR3 DNA: TGTGCCAGCAGCTTGGGACGGATTTTTGGACTCCCGGCAGATACGCAGTATTTT. It yields the protein CASSLGRIFGLPADTQYF.

The chain carries TRBV5-6 and TRBJ2-7; 8 bases line up with TRBD1. Losses at the gene ends were 4 bases for V and 6 bases for J; bases not matched to a gene: 6. Germline V gene sequence: CDR1 SGHDT, CDR2 YYEEEE. There are 13 residues in the CDR3. This CDR3 is CASSPGTGREQYF. CDR3 coding DNA: TGTGCCAGCAGCCCGGGGACAGGTCGCGAGCAGTACTTC.